This T cell receptor (beta chain) was captured by sequencing in a study of technical replicates of blood from a handful of donors. The CDR3 loop spans 15 amino acids. Looked up from germline, CDR1 is SNHLY and CDR2 is FYNNEI. Unmatched junction bases numbered 8, after V lost 3 bases and J lost 7 bases. The data were produced by immunoSEQ multiplex PCR, yet TCRdb's version contains in-frame clones alone and is incomplete. Of 60,000 to 70,000 clones listed, about 90% were seen once; the top ten hold about 4.8%. The gene calls are TRBV2 and TRBJ1-2, with 10 positions matching TRBD1. The clonotype originates from a human donor in good health. Some clones in this sample may be carry-over from other donors' samples. The sample taken for sequencing was PBMCs. DNA of the CDR3: TGTGCCAGCAGTGAGAGTCGGGACAGGGGTCTTGGCTACACCTTC. It yields the protein CASSESRDRGLGYTF.